These T cell receptor beta chains were read from a single sample in a study of technical replicates of blood from a few donors. Clones were sequenced by immunoSEQ multiplex PCR, and TCRdb holds only the in-frame ones, with some missing. The sample contains some 80,000 clones, about 91% of which appear only once. Sequencing was done on a sample of T cells isolated from PBMCs. The receptors stem from a human donor in good health. Both conserved end residues are part of each CDR3. A D gene is named only where the DNA matches it firmly. Only some rows state a clone size, as once, few, many or a class for expanded clones.

D gene: TRBD2; clone size: .; J gene: TRBJ2-1; V gene: TRBV15; CDR3 DNA: TGTGCCACCAGCAGGATTGGACTAGCGGGATCCTACAATGAGCAGTTCTTC; CDR3 protein: CATSRIGLAGSYNEQFF
D gene: .; clone size: .; J gene: TRBJ1-5; V gene: TRBV6-1; CDR3 DNA: TGTGCCAGCACTCCGGGACACTATCAGCCCCAGCATTTT; CDR3 protein: CASTPGHYQPQHF
D gene: TRBD2; clone size: once; J gene: TRBJ2-7; V gene: TRBV28; CDR3 DNA: TGTGCCAGCAGTCCGTACATAGCGGGAGGCCCCTCCTACGAGCAGTACTTC; CDR3 protein: CASSPYIAGGPSYEQYF
D gene: .; clone size: .; J gene: TRBJ2-7; V gene: TRBV27; CDR3 DNA: TGTGCCAGCAGTGGTAGCCTGACGGGGGAGCAGTACTTC; CDR3 protein: CASSGSLTGEQYF
D gene: TRBD1; clone size: .; J gene: TRBJ2-7; V gene: TRBV18; CDR3 DNA: TGTGCCAGCTCACCAGGGGGGGACAGGGGATCGAGGAACGAGCAGTACTTC; CDR3 protein: CASSPGGDRGSRNEQYF
D gene: .; clone size: .; J gene: TRBJ1-3; V gene: TRBV7-9; CDR3 DNA: TGTGCCAGCACCCCTTCGGTTATCGGAAACACCATATATTTT; CDR3 protein: CASTPSVIGNTIYF
D gene: TRBD1; clone size: .; J gene: TRBJ2-6; V gene: TRBV5-1; CDR3 DNA: TGCGCCAGCAGCTTGGCCCCAGGGGGCGCCGGTGGGGCCAACGTCCTGACTTTC; CDR3 protein: CASSLAPGGAGGANVLTF
D gene: .; clone size: .; J gene: TRBJ2-7; V gene: TRBV6-1; CDR3 DNA: TGTGCCAGCAGTGTAGCTTACTACGAGCAGTACTTC; CDR3 protein: CASSVAYYEQYF
D gene: TRBD2; clone size: .; J gene: TRBJ2-7; V gene: TRBV5-4; CDR3 DNA: TGTGCCAGCAGCCTCACTAGCGGCACCTACGAGCAGTACTTC; CDR3 protein: CASSLTSGTYEQYF
D gene: .; clone size: .; J gene: TRBJ1-3; V gene: TRBV10-3; CDR3 DNA: TGTGCCATCAGTGAGTCGAAACAAAAGATTGGAAACACCATATATTTT; CDR3 protein: CAISESKQKIGNTIYF
D gene: .; clone size: .; J gene: TRBJ2-3; V gene: TRBV11-2; CDR3 DNA: TGTGCCAGCAGCTTAGTCGGGACACAATCAGATACGCAGTATTTT; CDR3 protein: CASSLVGTQSDTQYF
D gene: .; clone size: few; J gene: TRBJ1-2; V gene: TRBV10-3; CDR3 DNA: TGTGCCATCAGTGATCTTTCTCGGCGGGAGCCGGCTAACTATGGCTACACCTTC; CDR3 protein: CAISDLSRREPANYGYTF
D gene: .; clone size: .; J gene: TRBJ2-1; V gene: TRBV5-1; CDR3 DNA: TGCGCCAGCAGCTGGGGCACAGTAGTTAGCTCCTACAATGAGCAGTTCTTC; CDR3 protein: CASSWGTVVSSYNEQFF
D gene: TRBD2; clone size: .; J gene: TRBJ2-1; V gene: TRBV6-5; CDR3 DNA: TGTGCCAGCAAAACGGGACTAGCTGGCTACAATGAGCAGTTCTTC; CDR3 protein: CASKTGLAGYNEQFF
D gene: .; clone size: .; J gene: TRBJ2-2; V gene: TRBV7-9; CDR3 DNA: TGTGCCAGCAGGGCTACTAGAAACACCGGGGAGCTGTTTTTT; CDR3 protein: CASRATRNTGELFF
D gene: .; clone size: .; J gene: TRBJ2-7; V gene: TRBV6-5; CDR3 DNA: TGTGCCAGCAGGACCGGGACCTACGAGCAGTACTTC; CDR3 protein: CASRTGTYEQYF
D gene: .; clone size: few; J gene: TRBJ1-1; V gene: TRBV16; CDR3 DNA: TGTGCCAGCAGCCAATTCCTCCAGGAAGCTTTCTTT; CDR3 protein: CASSQFLQEAFF
D gene: .; clone size: .; J gene: TRBJ2-2; V gene: TRBV9; CDR3 DNA: TGTGCCAGCAGCCCCCGAGGAGGGGCAGGGACCGGGGAGCTGTTTTTT; CDR3 protein: CASSPRGGAGTGELFF
D gene: TRBD2; clone size: .; J gene: TRBJ2-5; V gene: TRBV5-4; CDR3 DNA: TGTGCCAGCAGCCCACAGCGGGACTGGGGAGAGACCCAGTACTTC; CDR3 protein: CASSPQRDWGETQYF
D gene: TRBD1; clone size: .; J gene: TRBJ1-2; V gene: TRBV27; CDR3 DNA: TGTGCCAGCAGTTTACAGGGACAGCACTATGGCTACACCTTC; CDR3 protein: CASSLQGQHYGYTF
D gene: TRBD1; clone size: .; J gene: TRBJ1-5; V gene: TRBV7-2; CDR3 DNA: TGTGCCAGCAGCCCGCGGACAGGGGCTTACAATCAGCCCCAGCATTTT; CDR3 protein: CASSPRTGAYNQPQHF
D gene: TRBD2; clone size: .; J gene: TRBJ2-1; V gene: TRBV2; CDR3 DNA: TGTGCCAGCCGTCGGGACAGGAGACAACTAGCGGGGCCCTTTTACAATGAGCAGTTCTTC; CDR3 protein: CASRRDRRQLAGPFYNEQFF
D gene: TRBD2; clone size: .; J gene: TRBJ2-7; V gene: TRBV4-1; CDR3 DNA: TGCGCCAGCAGCCCGACTAGCGGGAGTTTGTCCGAGCAGTACTTC; CDR3 protein: CASSPTSGSLSEQYF
D gene: TRBD1; clone size: .; J gene: TRBJ2-5; V gene: TRBV9; CDR3 DNA: TGTGCCAGCAGCACACAGGGGGCGGCGGGGGAGACCCAGTACTTC; CDR3 protein: CASSTQGAAGETQYF
D gene: TRBD2; clone size: .; J gene: TRBJ2-3; V gene: TRBV7-9; CDR3 DNA: TGTGCCAGCAGCCAACTAGCGGGGCCCACAGATACGCAGTATTTT; CDR3 protein: CASSQLAGPTDTQYF
D gene: .; clone size: .; J gene: TRBJ1-2; V gene: TRBV10-3; CDR3 DNA: TGTGCCATCAGTGACCCGGGGGGTTCTACCGCCTATGGCTACACCTTC; CDR3 protein: CAISDPGGSTAYGYTF
D gene: .; clone size: .; J gene: TRBJ1-2; V gene: TRBV27; CDR3 DNA: TGTGCCAGCAGTAGAGACAGGAATGGCTACACCTTC; CDR3 protein: CASSRDRNGYTF
D gene: .; clone size: .; J gene: TRBJ2-1; V gene: TRBV20-1; CDR3 DNA: TGCAGCTACGGGGGCAATGAGCAGTTCTTC; CDR3 protein: CSYGGNEQFF
D gene: .; clone size: .; J gene: TRBJ2-5; V gene: TRBV6-1; CDR3 DNA: TGTGCCAGCAGTGAAGCAGGACTAAAAGAGACCCAGTACTTC; CDR3 protein: CASSEAGLKETQYF
D gene: TRBD1; clone size: .; J gene: TRBJ1-2; V gene: TRBV27; CDR3 DNA: TGTGCCAGCAGTCCCGGACAGGGTAATGGCTACACCTTC; CDR3 protein: CASSPGQGNGYTF
D gene: .; clone size: .; J gene: TRBJ2-7; V gene: TRBV28; CDR3 DNA: TGTGCCAGCAGTCTCTGGGCCGATTACGAGCAGTACTTC; CDR3 protein: CASSLWADYEQYF
D gene: .; clone size: .; J gene: TRBJ2-2; V gene: TRBV11-3; CDR3 DNA: TGTGCCAGCAGCTTATCCGGGACTTCCACCGGGGAGCTGTTTTTT; CDR3 protein: CASSLSGTSTGELFF
D gene: .; clone size: .; J gene: TRBJ2-7; V gene: TRBV11-2; CDR3 DNA: TGTGCCAGCAGCTTAGGGGCCTCCTACGAGCAGTACTTC; CDR3 protein: CASSLGASYEQYF
D gene: .; clone size: .; J gene: TRBJ2-7; V gene: TRBV18; CDR3 DNA: TGTGCCAGCTCACCACCTGCCGGCTCCTACGAGCAGTACTTC; CDR3 protein: CASSPPAGSYEQYF
D gene: TRBD1; clone size: .; J gene: TRBJ1-2; V gene: TRBV6-1; CDR3 DNA: TGTGCCACCTTTTACAACCGGGACAGAGATGGCTACACCTTC; CDR3 protein: CATFYNRDRDGYTF
D gene: TRBD2; clone size: .; J gene: TRBJ2-2; V gene: TRBV29-1; CDR3 DNA: TGCAGCGTTGAAGCGGGAGGAAACACCGGGGAGCTGTTTTTT; CDR3 protein: CSVEAGGNTGELFF
D gene: TRBD1; clone size: .; J gene: TRBJ2-7; V gene: TRBV2; CDR3 DNA: TGTGCCAGCCGTTCGGCTGGACAGGGTTACAACGAGCAGTACTTC; CDR3 protein: CASRSAGQGYNEQYF
D gene: .; clone size: .; J gene: TRBJ2-7; V gene: TRBV6-1; CDR3 DNA: TGTGCCACCGGCTCCCCTAGGTCGTCCTACGAGCAGTACTTC; CDR3 protein: CATGSPRSSYEQYF
D gene: .; clone size: .; J gene: TRBJ2-7; V gene: TRBV28; CDR3 DNA: TGTGCCAGCAGCACTAACTACGAGCAGTACTTC; CDR3 protein: CASSTNYEQYF
D gene: TRBD1; clone size: .; J gene: TRBJ2-7; V gene: TRBV11-2; CDR3 DNA: TGTGCCAGCAGCTTAGTGGGGACAGAGACCTACGAGCAGTACTTC; CDR3 protein: CASSLVGTETYEQYF
D gene: TRBD1; clone size: .; J gene: TRBJ2-7; V gene: TRBV6-5; CDR3 DNA: TGTGCCAGCAGTTATGGGACAGCTGACTACGAGCAGTACTTC; CDR3 protein: CASSYGTADYEQYF
D gene: TRBD1; clone size: .; J gene: TRBJ1-3; V gene: TRBV6-5; CDR3 DNA: TGTGCCAGCAGTATGGCACAGGGGACCGGAAACACCATATATTTT; CDR3 protein: CASSMAQGTGNTIYF
D gene: .; clone size: .; J gene: TRBJ2-2; V gene: TRBV9; CDR3 DNA: TGTGCCAGCAGCGTAGGAGTCAAGTCGGGTCCCGGGGAGCTGTTTTTT; CDR3 protein: CASSVGVKSGPGELFF
D gene: .; clone size: .; J gene: TRBJ1-1; V gene: TRBV2; CDR3 DNA: TGTGCCAGCAGTTTAGACAGGACCAGGGAAGCTTTCTTT; CDR3 protein: CASSLDRTREAFF
D gene: TRBD1; clone size: .; J gene: TRBJ1-5; V gene: TRBV25-1; CDR3 DNA: TGTGCCAGCAGCCCGACAGGGGATGGGAGCAATCAGCCCCAGCATTTT; CDR3 protein: CASSPTGDGSNQPQHF
D gene: .; clone size: .; J gene: TRBJ2-7; V gene: TRBV9; CDR3 DNA: TGTGCCAGCAGCGTAGGGGACACACCACCCTACGAGCAGTACTTC; CDR3 protein: CASSVGDTPPYEQYF
D gene: .; clone size: .; J gene: TRBJ1-1; V gene: TRBV9; CDR3 DNA: TGTGCCAGCAGCGTATCAGGGTTCACTGAAGCTTTCTTT; CDR3 protein: CASSVSGFTEAFF
D gene: .; clone size: .; J gene: TRBJ1-5; V gene: TRBV7-2; CDR3 DNA: TGTGCCAGCAGAAAGGGGAGCAATCAGCCCCAGCATTTT; CDR3 protein: CASRKGSNQPQHF
D gene: TRBD1; clone size: .; J gene: TRBJ1-2; V gene: TRBV18; CDR3 DNA: TGTGCCAGCTCACTTCCGGACAGGGGTCCTGGCTACACCTTC; CDR3 protein: CASSLPDRGPGYTF
D gene: TRBD2; clone size: .; J gene: TRBJ2-1; V gene: TRBV5-1; CDR3 DNA: TGCGCCAGCAGCTTGTTTGGACTAGCGGGAGATAATGAGCAGTTCTTC; CDR3 protein: CASSLFGLAGDNEQFF